This TCR beta chain came from a study of OX40 agonist ivuxolimab in advanced cancers. General observations from the study: Within 6 weeks, CD4+ and CD8+ blood T cells expanded clonally at 0.1 to 3.0 mg/kg. The antigens recognized by the expanded peripheral T cells, that is their antigen specificity, were not determined. Among the lowest peripheral clonal expansion occurred in 0.1-3.0 mg/kg partial responders.

As to this clone: Its matching antigen is unknown.

Profiled with immunoSEQ multiplex PCR; TCRdb holds only in-frame clones, not every one. The repertoire consists of roughly 45,000 clones, with around 90% occurring once and the leading ten covering around 3.4%. Germline trimming cut 4 bases from V and 6 bases from J; bases unmatched to any gene: 16. The CDR3 has 18 amino acids. CDR1 is SGHRS, CDR2 YFSETQ, per germline. The sequence derives from an adult with an advanced solid tumor such as melanoma, head and neck, liver or kidney cancer. This material consisted of CD4+ or CD8+ T cells sorted from blood, taken in a trial of the OX40 agonist ivuxolimab. This chain joins TRBV5-1 and TRBJ2-1; TRBD2 matches 10 bases. The chain's CDR3 is CASSPQPALAGVANEQFF. CDR3 DNA sequence: TGCGCCAGCAGCCCCCAACCGGCCCTAGCGGGAGTAGCCAATGAGCAGTTCTTC.